The source of this T cell receptor beta chain is a study of blood T cell repertoires in COVID-19 (dated by TCRdb to 2020 to 2021). Turning to the overall study: Samples from collaborators originated in the United States, Italy and Spain and spanned both the acute and convalescent phases of COVID-19. The prospective study material was composed of cDNA or gDNA derived from T cells, B-cell-depleted T cells, or PBMCs. Subjects who had been exposed to COVID-19, were actively infected with it, or had recovered from it provided the deeply sampled blood TCRbeta repertoires that made up the dataset. The repertoires were released in a freely available public database intended as a resource for research on the immune response to SARS-CoV-2. Samples were obtained from the ongoing ImmuneRACE study (first 160 participants) and from 1,254 subjects provided by 6 global collaborators. Sample metadata almost always included a de-identified subject ID, COVID-19 status, age in years and sex. HLA class I and class II types, where available, came from metadata supplied by the sample provider rather than from assay-based typing. Study-level results and caveats: The amount of clinical and demographic metadata varied by source and participant and was provided uncurated.

In the prospective study, participants were 18 to 89 years old, resided in approximately 22 geographic areas of the United States, and were enrolled through a virtual design. Cohort assignment in the prospective study relied on participant-reported clinical history from a screening survey and a study questionnaire. Mobile phlebotomists in the prospective study collected whole blood, serum and a nasopharyngeal or oropharyngeal swab from every participant. Over a roughly two-month period, participants in the prospective study had the option of providing additional blood draws and questionnaires. Before DNA extraction, prospective study blood samples were shipped either frozen or at room temperature. TCRbeta CDR3 regions were amplified from genomic DNA using the immunoSEQ Assay, a bias-controlled multiplex PCR. The study's own analysis went as follows. The number of nucleated cells in each sample was estimated by amplification of reference gene primers within the assay. Sequence reads were collapsed and filtered to measure the absolute abundance of every unique TCRbeta CDR3 rearrangement. For each sample, productive Simpson clonality was calculated as the square root of Simpson's diversity index over productive rearrangements. Entries here come from immuneACCESS through TCRdb and include only in-frame sequences with V and J called. Some clones fail to appear in such tables; in the studies checked, an unresolved V gene covers under half of the shortfall, and the cause of the remainder is unknown. The V and J calls and clone size were taken over from that table, and D and trimming were inferred from the DNA. For this sample the table gives 200,000 to 250,000 clones, of which 80% to 90% were detected only once. The top ten clonotypes cover 3% to 3.5% of the sample.

Concerning this clone itself: Its antigen specificity is not known. The record has no base qualities; no much larger clone is one base away.

As encoded in the germline V gene (reference sequence), CDR1 is LNHDA while CDR2 is SQIVND. At the junction V is shortened by 2 bases and J by 7 bases, with 18 bases in between. The CDR3 runs 15 amino acids, cysteine and phenylalanine included. Only the CDR3 DNA stays, 45 bases, in frame from base 1. The V gene is TRBV19 and the J gene is TRBJ2-7; the D gene is possibly TRBD2, with 5 bases matching. The TCR originated in a woman aged 18-29 years in a cohort exposed to, infected with or recovered from COVID-19 (not recorded which). The sequenced sample was PBMCs or T cells enriched from blood (not recorded which). The CDR3 here reads CASSIQGSGVQEQYF. The nucleotides are TGTGCCAGTAGTATACAAGGGTCCGGGGTGCAAGAGCAGTACTTC.